These T cell receptor beta chains were read from a single sample in a study of cytomegalovirus exposure and HLA in healthy donors. Produced via immunoSEQ multiplex PCR; TCRdb's table is partial and in-frame only. Of 150,000 to 200,000 clones listed, more than 60% are singletons. Sequencing used PBMCs. Every receptor here comes from a middle-aged woman in good health and CMV-seropositive. Both conserved end residues are part of each CDR3. The D gene is left open where the match is weak. Not every row has a clone size; where given, it reads once, few, many or a size class.

j_call d_call clone_size v_call cdr3_nt cdr3_aa
TRBJ1-1 - few TRBV2 TGTGCCACCTCGTTCCAGGGGTTGAGGACTGAAGCTTTCTTT CATSFQGLRTEAFF
TRBJ1-4 TRBD1 few TRBV28 TGTGCCAGCAGAAAAACAGGGGTCAATGAAAAACTGTTTTTT CASRKTGVNEKLFF
TRBJ2-1 TRBD2 once TRBV4-2 TGTGCCAGCAGCGGGAGGGCACTAGCGGGAGCCAGCAATGAGCAGTTCTTC CASSGRALAGASNEQFF
TRBJ2-1 TRBD2 - TRBV7-3 TGTGCCAGCAGCTTAGACGGGACTAGCGATGAGCAGTTCTTC CASSLDGTSDEQFF
TRBJ2-3 - - TRBV7-9 TGTGCCAGCAGCTTAGTTAGCGGCGCAGATACGCAGTATTTT CASSLVSGADTQYF
TRBJ2-2 - - TRBV27 TGTGCCAGCAGTTTTTGGGGAGGCACCGGGGAGCTGTTTTTT CASSFWGGTGELFF
TRBJ1-2 - - TRBV15 TGTGCCACCAGCAGAGATGGAGGGAACTATGGCTACACCTTC CATSRDGGNYGYTF
TRBJ2-2 - - TRBV30 TGTGCCTGGAGTGCCCGGAGACAGGGAGGTGTCGGGGAGCTGTTTTTT CAWSARRQGGVGELFF
TRBJ1-1 - - TRBV9 TGTGCCAGCAGCTTTACGGGTAACACTGAAGCTTTCTTT CASSFTGNTEAFF
TRBJ2-7 - - TRBV19 TGTGCCAGTAGTATGCAGCGGGCGAGCTACGAGCAGTACTTC CASSMQRASYEQYF
TRBJ2-7 - - TRBV4-3 TGCGCCAGCAGCCAAGATGTCAGAACCTACGAGCAGTACTTC CASSQDVRTYEQYF
TRBJ1-5 TRBD1 - TRBV10-3 TGTGCCATCAGTGGGGGACAGGGTGATCAGCCCCAGCATTTT CAISGGQGDQPQHF
TRBJ1-1 - - TRBV10-3 TGTGCCATCAAACCCAGTGCCGAGCAGGGCTCAGCTTTCTTT CAIKPSAEQGSAFF
TRBJ1-5 - - TRBV5-1 TGCGCCAGCAGCCAAGGCGGGAGGGGGCAGCCCCAGCATTTT CASSQGGRGQPQHF
TRBJ1-2 - - TRBV5-6 TGTGCCAGCAGCTTGGACGTGAGGGTGGATGGCTACACCTTC CASSLDVRVDGYTF
TRBJ1-5 - - TRBV7-9 TGTGCCAGCTCCAGGGAAGGCAATCAGCCCCAGCATTTT CASSREGNQPQHF
TRBJ2-3 - - TRBV19 TGTGCCAGTACCCTCGGTAGGGGCAGCGCAGATACGCAGTATTTT CASTLGRGSADTQYF
TRBJ2-7 - - TRBV6-1 TGTGCCAGCAGTGACCTATCGACAGCTTTAGCTTACGAGCAGTACTTC CASSDLSTALAYEQYF
TRBJ2-7 TRBD2 - TRBV7-2 TGTGCCAGCAGCTTACCCGGACTAGCGGGAGGGAAACACGAGCAGTACTTC CASSLPGLAGGKHEQYF
TRBJ2-5 TRBD2 - TRBV27 TGTGCCAGCAGTGTCACTAGCGGGACCCAAGAGACCCAGTACTTC CASSVTSGTQETQYF
TRBJ2-7 TRBD2 - TRBV28 TGTGCCAGCAGATCTAGCGGGAGGGCAACCTACGAGCAGTACTTC CASRSSGRATYEQYF
TRBJ1-6 TRBD1 - TRBV7-9 TGTGCCAGCAGCACCACAGGGGATTCACCCCTCCACTTT CASSTTGDSPLHF
TRBJ2-6 - few TRBV6-4 TGTGCCAGCAGTGTGAGGGCTTCCAGCTCTGGGGCCAACGTCCTGACTTTC CASSVRASSSGANVLTF
TRBJ1-2 - - TRBV30 TGTGCCTGGAATTCAAACTATGGCTACACCTTC CAWNSNYGYTF
TRBJ1-3 - - TRBV19 TGTGCCAGTAGTATAACGGGGGTCTCTGGAAACACCATATATTTT CASSITGVSGNTIYF
TRBJ2-3 TRBD1 few TRBV6-6 TGTGCCAGCCGACGACAGGGGCTGAGCACAGATACGCAGTATTTT CASRRQGLSTDTQYF
TRBJ2-7 TRBD1 - TRBV2 TGTGCCAGCAGTGGGACAGGGCCCCTCTACGAGCAGTACTTC CASSGTGPLYEQYF
TRBJ1-5 TRBD1 - TRBV15 TGTGCCACCAGCAGGGAAGGGGGCGCAGGTCAGCCCCAGCATTTT CATSREGGAGQPQHF
TRBJ2-3 - few TRBV19 TGTGCCAGTAGTATCTTCAGTAGCACAGATACGCAGTATTTT CASSIFSSTDTQYF
TRBJ2-1 - - TRBV4-2 TGTGCCAGCAGCCCCGGAGGTTCTCCGGTGGACAGCCCCTACAATGAGCAGTTCTTC CASSPGGSPVDSPYNEQFF
TRBJ1-3 TRBD1 few TRBV29-1 TGCAGCGTTGTAGTACAGGGGAGAGGCACCATATATTTT CSVVVQGRGTIYF
TRBJ2-7 TRBD2 - TRBV9 TGTGCCAGCAGCGTAGGAGCGGGAGCCTACGAGCAGTACTTC CASSVGAGAYEQYF
TRBJ2-2 TRBD1 - TRBV7-8 TGTGCCAGCAGCGTAACCGGGACAGGGGCCACCGGGGAGCTGTTTTTT CASSVTGTGATGELFF
TRBJ1-5 - - TRBV27 TGTGCCAGCAGTTTATCGGCCGGGTGGAATCAGCCCCAGCATTTT CASSLSAGWNQPQHF
TRBJ1-4 - - TRBV18 TGTGCCAGCTCACTCAGGGCTAATGAAAAACTGTTTTTT CASSLRANEKLFF
TRBJ2-3 - - TRBV1 TGCACCAGCAGCCAAGGTATGGGAGGGCCAATTTTTACGCAGTATTTT CTSSQGMGGPIFTQYF
TRBJ2-2 TRBD1 - TRBV9 TGTGCCAGCAGCCCCCCAAGACAGGGCTCTAACGCCGGGGAGCTGTTTTTT CASSPPRQGSNAGELFF
TRBJ1-5 TRBD1 - TRBV2 TGTGCCAGAGGCGGACAGGACCTTCGTGGCAATCAGCCCCAGCATTTT CARGGQDLRGNQPQHF
TRBJ2-7 - few TRBV11-1 TGTGCCAGCAGCTTAGGCAGATACGAGCAGTACTTC CASSLGRYEQYF
TRBJ1-2 - - TRBV7-2 TGTGCCAGCAAGAAACCTCCCGGCGGCAGGGAAACTAACTATGGCTACACCTTC CASKKPPGGRETNYGYTF
TRBJ1-1 TRBD1 - TRBV6-1 TGTGCCAGCAGTGAAGGGTTCTCGGACAGGGGCTTCATGAACACTGAAGCTTTCTTT CASSEGFSDRGFMNTEAFF
TRBJ2-7 TRBD1 - TRBV5-8 TGTGCCAGCAGCTTGGGGGGGCCAGGGGGCTACGAGCAGTACTTC CASSLGGPGGYEQYF